The 17 T cell receptor beta chains given below trace back to one sample, sequenced in a study of T cells in Graves' hyperthyroidism and ophthalmopathy. TCR beta CDR3 region amplification was performed from RNA transcripts. A first-round RT-PCR of the TCR CDR3 used the HTBI primer set. TCRdb redid the calling of the multiplex PCR reads with MiXCR, one entry per CDR3 protein. This sample yields under 550,000 distinct CDR3 sequences, of which approximately 20% are seen a single time; over 45% belongs to the top ten. Sequencing used blood. The receptor set was obtained from a man in his forties with Graves' ophthalmopathy.

This clonotype has just a few counts. CDR3 bases: TGCAGCGTTCACCAAGGATCTAACTATGGCTACACCTTC. Translating gives CSVHQGSNYGYTF. This chain links TRBV29-1 with TRBJ1-2; D gene uncertain. Germline V gives CDR1 SQVTM, CDR2 ANQGSEA. Trimming took off 5 bases at V and 0 bases at J, with 10 bases between the two ends. This CDR3 is 13 amino acids long.

The J gene is TRBJ2-2, the V gene TRBV7-3, with TRBD2 matching 9 bases. The CDR3 spans 15 residues. Germline V gene lookup returns CDR1 SGHTA and CDR2 FQGTGA. J was trimmed by 6 bases and V by 2 bases; bases with no gene match: 4. In DNA, the CDR3 is TGTGCCAGCAGCTTATATGGGACTAGCCCCGGGGAGCTGTTTTTT. It specifies CASSLYGTSPGELFF.

At least ten counts were recorded for this clonotype. The gene calls are TRBV3-1 and TRBJ2-7; 9 bases are shared with TRBD1. Germline V lookup: CDR1 LGHDT, CDR2 YNNKEL (reference sequence). Germline trimming cut 5 bases from V and 1 base from J; bases unmatched to any gene: 6. The CDR3 sequence is 15 residues long. CDR3 nucleotide sequence: TGTGCCAGCAGCAATCTGGGACAGGGATCCTACGAGCAGTACTTC. Residues: CASSNLGQGSYEQYF.

This clonotype was seen repeatedly, ten times or more. V and J are TRBV18 and TRBJ2-5; 9 nucleotides agree with TRBD2. The CDR3 totals 14 residues. Germline loops: CDR1 KGHSH, CDR2 LQKENI. J was trimmed by 1 base and V by 4 bases; bases with no gene match: 1. DNA of the CDR3: TGTGCCAGCTCACAACTAGCGGGCCAAGAGACCCAGTACTTC. This gives the protein CASSQLAGQETQYF.

This chain links TRBV9 with TRBJ2-6; D ambiguous. The CDR3 has 17 amino acids. CDR1 and CDR2 from the germline V gene are SGDLS and YYNGEE. Trimming left V 4 bases short and J 0 bases short, with 14 bases between. CDR3 in DNA: TGTGCCAGCAGCCGCACCCCCGTTATCTCTGGGGCCAACGTCCTGACTTTC. It encodes CASSRTPVISGANVLTF.

The chain has TRBV7-8 and TRBJ2-5; 9 bases align to TRBD2. The CDR3 contains 13 residues. Looked up from germline, CDR1 is SGHVS and CDR2 is FQNEAQ. The ends lost 5 bases at V and 5 bases at J; junction bases unmatched: 3. Here the CDR3 reads CASSGLAGETQYF. The CDR3 region has the DNA TGTGCCAGCAGCGGTCTAGCGGGGGAGACCCAGTACTTC. Looking up the rest from reference TRBV7-8 and TRBJ2-5 gives the full variable domain: GAGVSQSPRYKVAKRGQDVALRCDPISGHVSLFWYQQALGQGPEFLTYFQNEAQLDKSGLPSDRFFAERPEGSVSTLKIQRTQQEDSAVYLCASSGLAGETQYFGPGTRLLVL.

This clonotype was counted between two and nine times. The chain joins TRBV7-2 to TRBJ1-1; possibly TRBD1 for D (5 bases). The CDR3 is made up of 18 amino acids. Trimming cost V 6 bases and J 0 bases, with 23 bases left between them. Germline CDR1 and CDR2: SGHTA and FQGNSA. The CDR3 loop reads CASSPRWVMGPVNTEAFF. CDR3 DNA sequence: TGTGCCAGCAGTCCAAGGTGGGTTATGGGACCAGTGAACACTGAAGCTTTCTTT.

This clonotype was counted ten times or more. The V gene is TRBV7-9, the J gene TRBJ2-5, with 15 bases identical to TRBD2. The V segment lost 6 bases and the J segment 2 bases; nucleotides outside the gene matches: 4. Germline assignment: CDR1 SEHNR and CDR2 FQNEAQ (reference sequence). The CDR3 contains 16 residues. This chain's CDR3 is CASSPGLAGGQETQYF. The CDR3 bases are TGTGCCAGCAGTCCGGGACTAGCGGGAGGACAAGAGACCCAGTACTTC. Full variable domain (rest looked up from reference TRBV7-9 and TRBJ2-5): DTGVSQNPRHKITKRGQNVTFRCDPISEHNRLYWYRQTLGQGPEFLTYFQNEAQLEKSRLLSDRFSAERPKGSFSTLEIQRTEQGDSAMYLCASSPGLAGGQETQYFGPGTRLLVL.

In regard to this clonotype: Compared with germline, one end of the junction differs, possibly owing to a read error. The chain has TRBV11-2 and TRBJ1-1; TRBD1 is a possible D gene (5 bases). Per the germline V gene, CDR1 is SGHAT and CDR2 is FQNNGV. The CDR3 totals 12 residues. CDR3 loop: CAGSLGTGEAFF. CDR3 DNA: TGTGCCGGCAGCCTTGGAACAGGTGAAGCTTTCTTT.

Notes on this clonotype: Relative to the germline gene, one junction end is altered; a read error may explain this. The V call is TRBV7-7, the J call TRBJ1-4, with D uncertain. The CDR3 extends over 15 amino acids. Germline CDR1 SSHAT, CDR2 FNYEAQ (reference sequence). This CDR3 reads CASSLSIDPVEKLFF. CDR3 bases: TGTGCTAGCAGCTTGTCCATAGACCCGGTTGAAAAACTGTTTTTT.

V is TRBV5-1 and J is TRBJ1-5, with D hard to call. This CDR3 region has 14 residues. Germline V CDR1 and CDR2: SGHRS, YFSETQ. Trimming left V 3 bases short and J 0 bases short, with 7 bases between. The CDR3, as DNA: TGCGCCAGCAGCTCCGGGGATAGCAATCAGCCCCAGCATTTT. Translated: CASSSGDSNQPQHF.

This clonotype has a handful of counts. CDR3 in amino acids: CASSSAPAGVREQYF. CDR3 DNA: TGTGCCAGCAGCTCCGCCCCTGCCGGCGTACGGGAGCAGTACTTC. The V call is TRBV7-9, the J call TRBJ2-7; D not certain. The CDR3 consists of 15 residues. V lost 4 bases, J lost 7 bases, and 20 bases lay in between. The germline gives CDR1 SEHNR, CDR2 FQNEAQ (reference sequence).

This clonotype was seen ten or more times. The gene calls are TRBV3-1 and TRBJ1-4; D uncertain. V lost 1 base and J 10 bases, leaving 10 bases between the germline ends. The germline V gene has CDR1 LGHDT and CDR2 YNNKEL (reference sequence). This CDR3 region has 13 residues. CDR3 DNA sequence: TGTGCCAGCAGCCAAGGGCGCGACGTAAAACTGTTTTTT. This gives the protein CASSQGRDVKLFF.

This clonotype has at least ten counts. This chain joins TRBV5-1 and TRBJ1-2; D is unresolved. Trimming shortened V by 1 base and J by 2 bases, and 9 bases separated the two germline ends. The CDR3 consists of 14 residues. Germline CDR1 is SGHRS and CDR2 is YFSETQ. The CDR3 loop reads CASSLTDSNYGYTF. The CDR3 DNA sequence: TGCGCCAGCAGCTTGACGGACTCGAACTATGGCTACACCTTC.

This clonotype was counted only a few times. CDR3: CASSLEVGGNTEAFF. For the CDR3, the DNA is TGTGCCAGCAGCTTAGAAGTGGGGGGGAACACTGAAGCTTTCTTT. The chain links TRBV7-6 to TRBJ1-1; D is possibly TRBD1 (5 bases). CDR3 length: 15 amino acids. Germline V gives CDR1 SGHVS, CDR2 FNYEAQ. Trimming took 1 base from V and 1 from J, leaving 10 bases between them.

This clonotype was counted at least ten times. The chain links TRBV6-1 to TRBJ1-5, with D perhaps TRBD1 (6 bases). Per germline, CDR1 MNHNS and CDR2 SASEGT. V lost 4 bases, J lost 4 bases, and 17 bases lay in between. The CDR3 has 16 amino acids. The DNA of the CDR3 is TGTGCCAGCAGTGTGATACGGACAGCCGTTAATCAGCCCCAGCATTTT. Translating gives CASSVIRTAVNQPQHF.

The sample holds many counts of this clonotype. The chain uses TRBV18 and TRBJ2-3; a weak D match, TRBD1 (6 bases). Per germline, CDR1 KGHSH and CDR2 LQKENI. The V end lost 5 bases, the J end lost 6 bases, and 15 bases lay between the germline ends. The CDR3 covers 14 residues. The CDR3: CASSGPPRGDTQYF. The DNA of the CDR3 is TGTGCCAGCTCAGGCCCGCCCAGGGGTGATACGCAGTATTTT.